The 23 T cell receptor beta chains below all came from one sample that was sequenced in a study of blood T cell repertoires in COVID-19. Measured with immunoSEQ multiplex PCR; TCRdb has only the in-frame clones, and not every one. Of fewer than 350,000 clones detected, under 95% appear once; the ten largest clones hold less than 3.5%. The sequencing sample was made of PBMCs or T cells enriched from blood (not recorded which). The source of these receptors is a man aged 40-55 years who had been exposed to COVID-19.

The CDR3: CASSEEGHSYNEQFF. CDR3 DNA sequence: TGTGCCAGCAGTGAAGAGGGACATTCCTACAATGAGCAGTTCTTC. The rearrangement links TRBV2 to TRBJ2-1; possibly TRBD1 for D (6 bases). The CDR3 sequence is 15 residues long. Trimming shortened V by 1 base and J by 1 base, and 8 bases separated the two germline ends. Germline assignment: CDR1 SNHLY and CDR2 FYNNEI.

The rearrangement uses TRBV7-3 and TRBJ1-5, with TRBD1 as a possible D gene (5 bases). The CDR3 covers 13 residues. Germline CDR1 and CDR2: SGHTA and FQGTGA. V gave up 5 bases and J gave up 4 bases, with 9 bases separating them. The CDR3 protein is CASSRDRNQPQHF. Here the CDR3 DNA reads TGTGCCAGCAGCCGAGACAGAAATCAGCCCCAGCATTTT.

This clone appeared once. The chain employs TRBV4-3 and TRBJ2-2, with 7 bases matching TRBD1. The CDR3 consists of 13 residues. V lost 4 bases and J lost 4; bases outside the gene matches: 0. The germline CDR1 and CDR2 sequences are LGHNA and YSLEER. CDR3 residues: CASSPGGTGELFF. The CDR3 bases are TGCGCCAGCAGCCCAGGGGGCACCGGGGAGCTGTTTTTT.

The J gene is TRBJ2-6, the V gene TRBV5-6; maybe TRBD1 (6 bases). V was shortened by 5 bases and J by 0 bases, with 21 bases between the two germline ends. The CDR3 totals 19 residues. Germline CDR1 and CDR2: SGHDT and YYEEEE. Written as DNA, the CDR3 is TGTGCCAGCAGTCAAGGCAGGGGCTACCTTTTCTCTGGGGCCAACGTCCTGACTTTC. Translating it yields CASSQGRGYLFSGANVLTF.

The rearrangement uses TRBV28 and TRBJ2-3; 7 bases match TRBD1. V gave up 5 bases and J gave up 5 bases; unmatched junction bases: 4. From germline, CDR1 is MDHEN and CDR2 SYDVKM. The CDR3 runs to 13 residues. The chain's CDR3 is CASSEQGKDTQYF. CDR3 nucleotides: TGTGCCAGCAGTGAACAGGGGAAAGATACGCAGTATTTT.

CDR3 sequence (DNA): TGTGCCTGGACAGGGACATACCAAGAGACCCAGTACTTC. Its translation is CAWTGTYQETQYF. This chain joins TRBV30 and TRBJ2-5; a weak D match, TRBD1 (6 bases). Germline V CDR1 and CDR2: GTSNPN, SVGIG (reference sequence). The CDR3 is 13 amino acids. V lost 4 bases to trimming and J lost 0 bases, with 9 bases between them.

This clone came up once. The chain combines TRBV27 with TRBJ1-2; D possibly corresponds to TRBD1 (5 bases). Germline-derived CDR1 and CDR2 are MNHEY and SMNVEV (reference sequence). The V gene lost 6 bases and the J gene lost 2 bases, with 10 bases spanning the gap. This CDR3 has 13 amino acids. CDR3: CASSADRNYGYTF. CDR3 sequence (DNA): TGTGCCAGCAGCGCTGACAGAAACTATGGCTACACCTTC.

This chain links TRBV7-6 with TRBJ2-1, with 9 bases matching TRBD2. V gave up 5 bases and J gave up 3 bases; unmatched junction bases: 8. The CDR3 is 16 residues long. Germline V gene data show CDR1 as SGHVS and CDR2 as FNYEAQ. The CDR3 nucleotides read TGTGCCAGCAGCCCCCTAGCGGGACCCAGCTACAATGAGCAGTTCTTC. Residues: CASSPLAGPSYNEQFF.

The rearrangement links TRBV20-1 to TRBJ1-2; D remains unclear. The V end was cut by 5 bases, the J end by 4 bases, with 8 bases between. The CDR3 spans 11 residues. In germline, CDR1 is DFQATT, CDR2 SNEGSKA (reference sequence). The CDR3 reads CSAQEGYGYTF. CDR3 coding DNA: TGCAGTGCTCAGGAAGGCTATGGCTACACCTTC.

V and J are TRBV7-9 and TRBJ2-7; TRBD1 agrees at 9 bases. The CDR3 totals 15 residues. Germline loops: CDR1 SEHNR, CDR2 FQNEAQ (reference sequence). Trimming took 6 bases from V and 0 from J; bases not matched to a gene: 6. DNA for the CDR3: TGTGCCAGCAGTTCACCGGGACAGGGCTCCTACGAGCAGTACTTC. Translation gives CASSSPGQGSYEQYF. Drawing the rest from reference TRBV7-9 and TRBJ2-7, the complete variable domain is DTGVSQNPRHKITKRGQNVTFRCDPISEHNRLYWYRQTLGQGPEFLTYFQNEAQLEKSRLLSDRFSAERPKGSFSTLEIQRTEQGDSAMYLCASSSPGQGSYEQYFGPGTRLTVT.

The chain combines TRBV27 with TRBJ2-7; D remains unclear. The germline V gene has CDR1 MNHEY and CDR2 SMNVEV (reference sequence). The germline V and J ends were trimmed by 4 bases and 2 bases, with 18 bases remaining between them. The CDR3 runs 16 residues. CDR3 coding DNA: TGTGCCAGCAGTTCATCCGCAAATTCAGAAACCTACGAGCAGTACTTC. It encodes CASSSSANSETYEQYF.

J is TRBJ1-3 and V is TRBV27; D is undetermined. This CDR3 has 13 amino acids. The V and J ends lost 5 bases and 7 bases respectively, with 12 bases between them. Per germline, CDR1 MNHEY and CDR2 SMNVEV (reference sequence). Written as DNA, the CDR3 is TGTGCCAGCAGTGTGGACCCGGGGAACACCATATATTTT. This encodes CASSVDPGNTIYF.

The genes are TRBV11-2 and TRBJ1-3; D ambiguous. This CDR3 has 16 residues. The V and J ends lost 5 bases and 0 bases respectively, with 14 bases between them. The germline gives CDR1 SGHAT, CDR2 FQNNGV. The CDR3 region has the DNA TGTGCCAGCAGCACCTGGACTGTAAGCTCTGGAAACACCATATATTTT. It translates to CASSTWTVSSGNTIYF.

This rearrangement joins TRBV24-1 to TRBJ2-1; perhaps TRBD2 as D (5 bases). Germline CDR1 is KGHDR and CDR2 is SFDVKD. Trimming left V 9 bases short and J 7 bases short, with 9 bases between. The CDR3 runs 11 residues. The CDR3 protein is CATLGGNEQFF. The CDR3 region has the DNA TGTGCCACCTTGGGCGGGAATGAGCAGTTCTTC.

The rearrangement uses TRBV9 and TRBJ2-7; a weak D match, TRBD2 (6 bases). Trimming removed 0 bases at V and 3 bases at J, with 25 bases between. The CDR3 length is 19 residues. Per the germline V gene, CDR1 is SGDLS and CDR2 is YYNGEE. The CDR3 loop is CASSVAPFGTPTGDYEQYF. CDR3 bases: TGTGCCAGCAGCGTAGCTCCATTTGGGACCCCGACGGGGGACTACGAGCAGTACTTC.

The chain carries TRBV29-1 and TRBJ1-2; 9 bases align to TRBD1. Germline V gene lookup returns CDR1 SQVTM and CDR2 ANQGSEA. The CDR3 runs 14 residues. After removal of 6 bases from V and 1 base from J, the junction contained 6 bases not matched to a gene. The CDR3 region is CSVGQGLINYGYTF. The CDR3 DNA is TGCAGCGTGGGACAGGGACTAATTAACTATGGCTACACCTTC.

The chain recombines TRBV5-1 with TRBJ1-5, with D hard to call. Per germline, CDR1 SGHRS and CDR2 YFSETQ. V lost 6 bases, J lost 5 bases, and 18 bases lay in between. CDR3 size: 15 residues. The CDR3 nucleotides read TGCGCCAGCACCCCCGCCGGACGGAGGTATCAGCCCCAGCATTTT. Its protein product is CASTPAGRRYQPQHF.

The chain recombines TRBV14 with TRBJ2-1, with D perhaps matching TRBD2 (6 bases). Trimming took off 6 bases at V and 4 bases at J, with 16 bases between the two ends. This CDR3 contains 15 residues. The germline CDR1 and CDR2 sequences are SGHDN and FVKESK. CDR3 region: CASRSRDGGYNEQFF. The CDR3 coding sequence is TGTGCCAGCAGATCCCGGGACGGGGGATACAATGAGCAGTTCTTC.

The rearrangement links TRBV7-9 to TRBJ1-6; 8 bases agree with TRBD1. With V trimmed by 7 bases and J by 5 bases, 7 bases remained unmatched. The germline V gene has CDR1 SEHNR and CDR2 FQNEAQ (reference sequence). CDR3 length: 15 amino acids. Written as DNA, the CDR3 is TGTGCCAGCACCAAAGGACAGGGAGATAATTCACCCCTCCACTTT. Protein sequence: CASTKGQGDNSPLHF.

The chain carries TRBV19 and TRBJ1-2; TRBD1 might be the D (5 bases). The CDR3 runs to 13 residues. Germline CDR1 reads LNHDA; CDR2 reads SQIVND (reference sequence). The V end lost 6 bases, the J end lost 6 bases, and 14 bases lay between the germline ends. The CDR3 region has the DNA TGTGCCAGTAGCACACGGGTAGGGGATGGCTACACCTTC. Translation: CASSTRVGDGYTF.

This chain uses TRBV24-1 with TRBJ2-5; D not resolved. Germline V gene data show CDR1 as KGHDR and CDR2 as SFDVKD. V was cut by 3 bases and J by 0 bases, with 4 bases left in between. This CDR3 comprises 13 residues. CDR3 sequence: CATSDTNQETQYF. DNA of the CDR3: TGTGCCACCAGTGATACAAACCAAGAGACCCAGTACTTC.

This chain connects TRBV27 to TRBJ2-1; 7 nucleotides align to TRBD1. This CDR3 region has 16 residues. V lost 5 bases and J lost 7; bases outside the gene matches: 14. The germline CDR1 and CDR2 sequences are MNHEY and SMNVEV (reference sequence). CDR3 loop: CASSPRTGLRNNEQFF. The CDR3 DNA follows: TGTGCCAGCAGTCCTAGGACAGGACTTCGGAATAATGAGCAGTTCTTC.

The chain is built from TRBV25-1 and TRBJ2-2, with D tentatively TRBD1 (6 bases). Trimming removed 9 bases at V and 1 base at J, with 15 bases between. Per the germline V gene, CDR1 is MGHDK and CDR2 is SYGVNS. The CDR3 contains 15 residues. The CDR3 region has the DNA TGTGCCAGTAAGGGATTCAGGGGGAACACCGGGGAGCTGTTTTTT. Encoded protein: CASKGFRGNTGELFF.